The 23 T cell receptor beta chains given below trace back to one sample, sequenced in a study of T cell repertoires in cytomegalovirus infection. TCRdb itself ran the reads through MiXCR, one entry per CDR3 protein. The data hold 310,000 or so distinct CDR3 sequences, with roughly 24% observed a single time. Sample: PBMCs. All receptors come from a human donor in good health (CMV status not recorded). Some clones in this sample may be carry-over from other donors' samples.

There are a few counts of this clonotype. With a much larger clone just one base away, this may be a read error. The rearrangement joins TRBV7-8 to TRBJ1-1, with unresolved D. V lost 5 bases, J lost 3 bases, and 4 bases lay in between. Germline lookup yields CDR1 SGHVS and CDR2 FQNEAQ. The CDR3 is made up of 11 amino acids. The CDR3 is CASSTYTEAFF. DNA for the CDR3: TGTGCCAGCAGCACGTACACTGAAGCTTTCTTT. Drawing the rest from reference TRBV7-8 and TRBJ1-1, the complete variable domain is GAGVSQSPRYKVAKRGQDVALRCDPISGHVSLFWYQQALGQGPEFLTYFQNEAQLDKSGLPSDRFFAERPEGSVSTLKIQRTQQEDSAVYLCASSTYTEAFFGQGTRLTVV.

This clonotype was found many times. The chain uses TRBV6-5 and TRBJ2-1; TRBD2 is a possible D gene (6 bases). The CDR3 totals 13 residues. CDR1 and CDR2 (germline): MNHEY, SVGAGI. Trimming shortened V by 5 bases and J by 8 bases, and 13 bases separated the two germline ends. In nucleotides, the CDR3 is TGTGCCAGCAGTGGAGGGGTTCGCCATGAGCAGTTCTTC. Translating gives CASSGGVRHEQFF.

This clonotype was observed many times. V gene TRBV7-2 combines with J gene TRBJ2-1; TRBD2 agrees at 12 bases. The length of the CDR3 is 15 residues. The germline V gene has CDR1 SGHTA and CDR2 FQGNSA. The V segment lost 4 bases and the J segment 7 bases; nucleotides outside the gene matches: 5. In DNA, the CDR3 is TGTGCCAGCAGCTCAACTAGCGGGAGGTGGAATGAGCAGTTCTTC. Amino acids: CASSSTSGRWNEQFF.

This rearrangement joins TRBV7-2 to TRBJ2-5; no reliable D call. This CDR3 is 15 amino acids long. Germline CDR1 is SGHTA and CDR2 is FQGNSA. V gave up 1 base and J gave up 3 bases, with 12 bases separating them. The CDR3 DNA sequence: TGTGCCAGCAGCTTAGTAGTATCCAGGAAAGAGACCCAGTACTTC. Translated, it gives CASSLVVSRKETQYF. Full variable domain (missing parts from reference TRBV7-2 and TRBJ2-5): GAGVSQSPSNKVTEKGKDVELRCDPISGHTALYWYRQSLGQGLEFLIYFQGNSAPDKSGLPSDRFSAERTGGSVSTLTIQRTQQEDSAVYLCASSLVVSRKETQYFGPGTRLLVL.

This chain uses TRBV5-1 with TRBJ2-1; possible D gene TRBD1, 5 bases. The germline V and J ends were trimmed by 4 bases and 7 bases, with 9 bases remaining between them. Germline V gene lookup returns CDR1 SGHRS and CDR2 YFSETQ. This CDR3 contains 12 residues. The CDR3 region is CASSDRTNEQFF. As DNA, the CDR3 is TGCGCCAGCAGCGATAGGACAAATGAGCAGTTCTTC.

The chain has TRBV29-1 and TRBJ2-3, with 12 nucleotides matching TRBD2. Losses at the gene ends were 4 bases for V and 2 bases for J; bases not matched to a gene: 4. This CDR3 region has 15 residues. CDR1 is SQVTM, CDR2 ANQGSEA, per germline. For the CDR3, the DNA is TGCAGCGTTGGGACTAGCGGGGCCCACACAGATACGCAGTATTTT. Its protein product is CSVGTSGAHTDTQYF.

The V and J genes are TRBV2 and TRBJ2-2; 8 nucleotides align to TRBD2. The length of the CDR3 is 17 residues. In germline, CDR1 is SNHLY, CDR2 FYNNEI. V gave up 3 bases and J gave up 2 bases; unmatched junction bases: 8. CDR3 region: CASSDKGTSGNTGELFF. Here the CDR3 DNA reads TGTGCCAGCAGTGATAAAGGGACTAGTGGAAACACCGGGGAGCTGTTTTTT.

Ten or more counts support this clonotype. This sequence joins TRBV7-2 and TRBJ2-3; no firm D call. CDR3 length: 13 residues. V shed 3 bases and J shed 4 bases, with 8 bases lying between them. CDR1 is SGHTA, CDR2 FQGNSA, per germline. CDR3 sequence: CASSFYSADTQYF. The CDR3 DNA reads TGTGCCAGCAGCTTCTACAGCGCAGATACGCAGTATTTT.

V usage is TRBV9 and J usage is TRBJ1-1; D remains ambiguous. The CDR3 runs 13 residues. Germline CDR1 SGDLS, CDR2 YYNGEE. V was trimmed by 3 bases and J by 1 base, leaving 7 bases between them. Here the CDR3 reads CASSARQNTEAFF. Here the CDR3 DNA reads TGTGCCAGCAGCGCCCGACAGAACACTGAAGCTTTCTTT. Supplemented by reference TRBV9 and TRBJ1-1, the full variable domain reads DSGVTQTPKHLITATGQRVTLRCSPRSGDLSVYWYQQSLDQGLQFLIQYYNGEERAKGNILERFSAQQFPDLHSELNLSSLELGDSALYFCASSARQNTEAFFGQGTRLTVV.

CDR3 region: CASSYHQGTSGKTDTQYF. The CDR3 bases are TGTGCCAGCAGTTACCATCAGGGGACTAGCGGAAAAACAGATACGCAGTATTTT. The gene calls are TRBV6-5 and TRBJ2-3, with 11 bases fitting TRBD2. The V gene end was trimmed by 2 bases and the J gene end by 3 bases; junction bases not matched to a gene: 10. The CDR3 has 18 amino acids. Germline CDR1 MNHEY, CDR2 SVGAGI.

This clonotype came up many times. The CDR3 region is CASSLYRSMNTEAFF. The CDR3 coding sequence is TGTGCCAGCAGCTTGTACAGGTCCATGAACACTGAAGCTTTCTTT. V usage is TRBV11-2 and J usage is TRBJ1-1, with TRBD1 as a possible D gene (5 bases). Deletions cut 3 bases from V and 0 bases from J, with 11 bases between. This CDR3 is built from 15 residues. Germline values: CDR1 SGHAT, CDR2 FQNNGV.

This clonotype was seen many times. The rearrangement uses TRBV2 and TRBJ1-2; D remains ambiguous. The CDR3 extends over 12 amino acids. Trimming left V 6 bases short and J 8 bases short, with 13 bases between. Germline-derived CDR1 and CDR2 are SNHLY and FYNNEI. CDR3 loop: CASSSAESGYTF. The CDR3 DNA is TGTGCCAGCAGCTCCGCCGAGTCCGGCTACACCTTC.

This clonotype was seen at least ten times. The V and J genes are TRBV7-2 and TRBJ1-4; D possibly corresponds to TRBD1 (6 bases). Per the germline V gene, CDR1 is SGHTA and CDR2 is FQGNSA. This CDR3 region has 14 residues. Deletions cut 5 bases from V and 6 bases from J, with 13 bases between. The CDR3 region is CASSGGGGDEKLFF. CDR3 nucleotides: TGTGCCAGCAGCGGAGGCGGGGGCGATGAAAAACTGTTTTTT.

The chain has TRBV9 and TRBJ2-5, with D possibly TRBD2 on 7 matching bases. The germline gives CDR1 SGDLS, CDR2 YYNGEE. V was trimmed by 4 bases and J by 4 bases, leaving 20 bases between them. The length of the CDR3 is 16 residues. In DNA form, the CDR3 reads TGTGCCAGCAGCTTTAGGGGGGGCCAGGGCGGAGAGACCCAGTACTTC. Its protein is CASSFRGGQGGETQYF. Full variable domain (outside the CDR3, taken from reference TRBV9 and TRBJ2-5): DSGVTQTPKHLITATGQRVTLRCSPRSGDLSVYWYQQSLDQGLQFLIQYYNGEERAKGNILERFSAQQFPDLHSELNLSSLELGDSALYFCASSFRGGQGGETQYFGPGTRLLVL.

This clonotype showed up many times. The gene calls are TRBV7-2 and TRBJ2-1, with D perhaps TRBD1 (5 bases). Germline CDR1 SGHTA, CDR2 FQGNSA. V dropped 2 bases and J dropped 4 bases, with 6 bases sitting between them. This CDR3 has 13 amino acids. The CDR3 sequence: CASSLYRYNEQFF. CDR3 DNA: TGTGCCAGCAGCTTATACAGGTACAATGAGCAGTTCTTC.

The chain recombines TRBV6-6 with TRBJ1-4; TRBD1 agrees at 7 bases. V gave up 2 bases and J gave up 0 bases; unmatched junction bases: 6. This CDR3 is 17 amino acids long. Germline CDR1 reads MNHNY; CDR2 reads SVGAGI (reference sequence). The CDR3: CASSYRGQNATNEKLFF. The CDR3 DNA reads as TGTGCCAGCAGTTACCGGGGACAGAATGCAACTAATGAAAAACTGTTTTTT.

This clonotype has more than one count but fewer than ten. The chain has TRBV6-8 and TRBJ2-1; 7 bases match TRBD2. The CDR3 totals 14 residues. V lost 1 base to trimming and J lost 8 bases; unmatched junction nucleotides: 5. Germline values: CDR1 MNHGY, CDR2 SAAAGT. The chain's CDR3 is CASSYWTSLDEQFF. The CDR3 nucleotides are TGTGCCAGCAGTTACTGGACTAGTCTCGATGAGCAGTTCTTC.

Sample share makes this clonotype medium-sized. This chain uses TRBV29-1 with TRBJ1-2; 11 bases match TRBD1. The junction had 8 bases not matched to a gene; V was cut back by 4 bases and J by 4 bases. Germline CDR1 and CDR2: SQVTM and ANQGSEA. The CDR3 spans 15 residues. The CDR3: CSVAVSGQGAYGYTF. Written as DNA, the CDR3 is TGCAGCGTTGCTGTGTCTGGACAGGGGGCCTATGGCTACACCTTC. Full variable domain (outside the CDR3, taken from reference TRBV29-1 and TRBJ1-2): SAVISQKPSRDICQRGTSLTIQCQVDSQVTMMFWYRQQPGQSLTLIATANQGSEATYESGFVIDKFPISRPNLTFSTLTVSNMSPEDSSIYLCSVAVSGQGAYGYTFGSGTRLTVV.

V and J are TRBV6-2 or TRBV6-3 and TRBJ2-7; D gene unclear. In germline, CDR1 is MNHEY, CDR2 SVGEGT. The CDR3 runs to 12 residues. Trimming stripped 4 bases from V and 4 bases from J, with 8 bases between. The CDR3 nucleotides are TGTGCCAGCAGTTCGGTGTTGTACGAGCAGTACTTC. This codes for CASSSVLYEQYF.

CDR3 nucleotides: TGTGCCATCAGTGCACAGGGAAACACTGAAGCTTTCTTT. As protein: CAISAQGNTEAFF. The rearrangement uses TRBV10-3 and TRBJ1-1, with D possibly being TRBD1 (6 bases). CDR3 length: 13 amino acids. With 4 bases removed from V and 2 bases from J, the gap between germline ends came to 8 bases. CDR1 and CDR2 (germline): ENHRY, SYGVKD.

The rearrangement joins TRBV7-2 to TRBJ1-2, with 7 bases fitting TRBD1. The CDR3 length is 14 residues. In germline, CDR1 is SGHTA, CDR2 FQGNSA. J was trimmed by 4 bases and V by 6 bases; bases with no gene match: 8. This chain's CDR3 is CASSVNRDSYGYTF. The CDR3 coding sequence is TGTGCCAGCAGTGTGAACCGGGACAGCTATGGCTACACCTTC. The full variable domain, with the rest looked up from reference TRBV7-2 and TRBJ1-2, is GAGVSQSPSNKVTEKGKDVELRCDPISGHTALYWYRQSLGQGLEFLIYFQGNSAPDKSGLPSDRFSAERTGGSVSTLTIQRTQQEDSAVYLCASSVNRDSYGYTFGSGTRLTVV.

Details on this clonotype: This may come from a read error, since a much larger clone is one base off. The chain recombines TRBV7-3 with TRBJ2-5; D possibly corresponds to TRBD1 (6 bases). This CDR3 is 15 amino acids long. The V end was cut by 6 bases, the J end by 1 base, with 15 bases between. Germline V gene lookup returns CDR1 SGHTA and CDR2 FQGTGA. CDR3 DNA sequence: TGTGCCAGCAGTGAACAGGGAGTAGGCCAAGAGACCCAGTACTTC. Its translation is CASSEQGVGQETQYF.

This clonotype was detected ten times or more. The CDR3 spells CASSSYSNQPQHF. Written as DNA, the CDR3 is TGTGCCAGCAGCTCGTATAGCAATCAGCCCCAGCATTTT. V is TRBV7-2 and J is TRBJ1-5; D is unresolved. This CDR3 comprises 13 residues. Trimming removed 4 bases from V and 0 bases from J, with 4 bases in between. The germline CDR1 and CDR2 sequences are SGHTA and FQGNSA.